Shown below are 5 T cell receptor beta chains from a single sample sequenced in a study of T cell repertoires in cytomegalovirus infection. TCRdb reprocessed the reads with MiXCR, giving one entry per CDR3 protein. The sample lists about 130,000 distinct CDR3 sequences; roughly a quarter were seen once. No antigen has been assigned to these receptors. The sequenced sample was PBMCs, sequenced either directly or after in vitro stimulation (not recorded which). Every receptor here comes from a human donor in good health (CMV status not recorded). Some clones in this sample may be carry-over from other donors' samples.

This clonotype was counted between two and nine times. Germline is not matched at one junction end, which may reflect a read error. This sequence joins TRBV28 and TRBJ2-5, with D unresolved. Germline assignment: CDR1 MDHEN and CDR2 SYDVKM. The CDR3 sequence is 13 residues long. CDR3 sequence: CASSSRPLETQYF. The CDR3, as DNA: TGTGCCAGCAGTTCTCGACCCTTAGAGACTCAGTACTTC.

This clonotype turned up a few times. The chain recombines TRBV18 with TRBJ1-1; D is ambiguous. There are 15 residues in the CDR3. Trimming left V 3 bases short and J 7 bases short, with 18 bases between. The germline CDR1 and CDR2 sequences are KGHSH and LQKENI. CDR3 sequence: CASSPNEKGADEAFF. CDR3 coding DNA: TGTGCCAGCTCACCGAACGAAAAGGGAGCCGATGAAGCTTTCTTT.

The rearrangement uses TRBV12-3 or TRBV12-4 and TRBJ2-4; D gene unclear. The CDR3 sequence is 15 residues long. With 3 bases removed from V and 3 bases from J, the gap between germline ends came to 12 bases. CDR3 amino acids: CASSFIHPDKNIQYF. In DNA form, the CDR3 reads TGTGCCAGCAGTTTTATTCACCCTGACAAAAACATTCAGTACTTC.

In this sample, this clonotype turned up a few times. This chain links TRBV12-3 or TRBV12-4 with TRBJ2-1; D is uncertain. The CDR3 sequence is 14 residues long. Trimming took off 4 bases at V and 4 bases at J, with 11 bases between the two ends. CDR3 in amino acids: CASSYSNSYNEQFF. The CDR3 DNA reads as TGTGCCAGCAGTTACTCAAACAGTTACAATGAGCAGTTCTTC.

This rearrangement joins TRBV20-1 to TRBJ2-7, with D hard to call. V shed 0 bases and J shed 6 bases, with 12 bases lying between them. The CDR3 has 13 residues. Germline CDR1 reads DFQATT; CDR2 reads SNEGSKA (reference sequence). CDR3 DNA sequence: TGCAGTGCTAGAGAGGGCCCTCTTGGCGAGCAGTACGTC. Protein: CSAREGPLGEQYV.